This T cell receptor beta chain comes out of a study of cytomegalovirus exposure and HLA in healthy donors. Study-wide points: Cytomegalovirus-associated TCR beta chains were listed, numbering approximately 150. An Asian-associated ancestry cluster reportedly showed fewer N-insertions than the roughly 600-donor mean in a later analysis.

With 60 Vbeta and 13 Jbeta primers, the PCR was carried out. The data were produced by immunoSEQ multiplex PCR, yet TCRdb's version contains in-frame clones alone and is incomplete. The sample comprises under 200,000 clones, about 81% of which are singletons, and approximately 1.4% rests with the top ten. This CDR3 spans 13 amino acids. CDR1 and CDR2 (germline): SGHTA, FQGNSA. V was pared by 4 bases and J by 5 bases, with 4 bases of the junction left unmatched. About this clone itself: The antigen is undetermined.

V gene TRBV7-2 combines with J gene TRBJ1-1, with 7 bases that match TRBD1. The receptor was isolated from a girl aged 10 to 17 in good health and CMV-seropositive. Sequenced sample: PBMCs. CDR3 nucleotides: TGTGCCAGCAGCTCCCACAGGGGAACTGAAGCTTTCTTT. This encodes CASSSHRGTEAFF.